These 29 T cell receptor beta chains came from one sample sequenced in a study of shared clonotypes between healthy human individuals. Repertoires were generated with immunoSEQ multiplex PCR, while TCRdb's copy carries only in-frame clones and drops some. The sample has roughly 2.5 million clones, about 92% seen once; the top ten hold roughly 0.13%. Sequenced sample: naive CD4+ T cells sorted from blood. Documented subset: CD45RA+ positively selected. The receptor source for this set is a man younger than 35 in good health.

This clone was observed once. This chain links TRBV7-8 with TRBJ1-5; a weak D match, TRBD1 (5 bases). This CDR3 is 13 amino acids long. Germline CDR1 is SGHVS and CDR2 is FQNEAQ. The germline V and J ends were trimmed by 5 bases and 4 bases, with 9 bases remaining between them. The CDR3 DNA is TGTGCCAGCAGCAGGGGACCGAATCAGCCCCAGCATTTT. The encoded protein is CASSRGPNQPQHF.

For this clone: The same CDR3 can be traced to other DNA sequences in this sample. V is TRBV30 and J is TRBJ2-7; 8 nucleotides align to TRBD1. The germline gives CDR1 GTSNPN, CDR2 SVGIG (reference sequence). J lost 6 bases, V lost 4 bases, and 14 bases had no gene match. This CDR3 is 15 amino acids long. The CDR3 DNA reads TGTGCCTGGAACAACCCCCGAGACAGGGGCATCGAGCAGTACTTC. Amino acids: CAWNNPRDRGIEQYF. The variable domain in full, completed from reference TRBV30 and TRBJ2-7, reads SQTIHQWPATLVQPVGSPLSLECTVEGTSNPNLYWYRQAAGRGLQLLFYSVGIGQISSEVPQNLSASRPQDRQFILSSKKLLLSDSGFYLCAWNNPRDRGIEQYFGPGTRLTVT.

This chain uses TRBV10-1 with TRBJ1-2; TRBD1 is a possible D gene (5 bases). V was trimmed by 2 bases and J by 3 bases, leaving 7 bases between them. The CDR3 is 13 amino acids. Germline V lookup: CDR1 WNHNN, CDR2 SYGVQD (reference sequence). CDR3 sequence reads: CASSEDRYYGYTF. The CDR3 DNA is TGCGCCAGCAGTGAGGACAGATACTATGGCTACACCTTC.

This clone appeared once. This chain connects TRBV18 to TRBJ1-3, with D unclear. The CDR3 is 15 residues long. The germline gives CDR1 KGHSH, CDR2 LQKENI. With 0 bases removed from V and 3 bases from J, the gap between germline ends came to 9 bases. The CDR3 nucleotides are TGTGCCAGCTCACCACCGTCAGACTATGGAAACACCATATATTTT. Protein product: CASSPPSDYGNTIYF.

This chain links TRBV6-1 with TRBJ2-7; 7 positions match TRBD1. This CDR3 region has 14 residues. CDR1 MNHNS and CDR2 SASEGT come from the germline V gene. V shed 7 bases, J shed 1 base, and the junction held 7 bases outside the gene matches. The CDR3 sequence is CASTKLTGSYEQYF. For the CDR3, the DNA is TGTGCCAGCACCAAATTGACAGGGTCCTACGAGCAGTACTTC.

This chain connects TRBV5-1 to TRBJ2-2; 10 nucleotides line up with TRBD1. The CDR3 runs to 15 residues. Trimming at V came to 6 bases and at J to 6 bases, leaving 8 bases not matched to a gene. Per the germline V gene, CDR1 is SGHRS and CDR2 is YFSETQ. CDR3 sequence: CASTWAGQGSGELFF. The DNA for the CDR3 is TGCGCCAGCACCTGGGCGGGACAGGGGTCCGGGGAGCTGTTTTTT.

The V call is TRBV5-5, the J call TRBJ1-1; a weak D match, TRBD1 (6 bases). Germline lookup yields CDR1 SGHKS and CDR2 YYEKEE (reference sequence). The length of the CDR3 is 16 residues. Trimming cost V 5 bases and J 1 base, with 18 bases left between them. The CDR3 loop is CASRGGAGAQNTEAFF. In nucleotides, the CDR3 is TGTGCCAGCAGGGGTGGGGCAGGGGCCCAGAACACTGAAGCTTTCTTT.

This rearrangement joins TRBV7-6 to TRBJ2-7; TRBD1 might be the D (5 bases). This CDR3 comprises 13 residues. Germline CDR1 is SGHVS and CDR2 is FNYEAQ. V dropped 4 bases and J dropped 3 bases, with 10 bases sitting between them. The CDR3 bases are TGTGCCAGCAGCTCAGGGCACGGCTACGAGCAGTACTTC. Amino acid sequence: CASSSGHGYEQYF.

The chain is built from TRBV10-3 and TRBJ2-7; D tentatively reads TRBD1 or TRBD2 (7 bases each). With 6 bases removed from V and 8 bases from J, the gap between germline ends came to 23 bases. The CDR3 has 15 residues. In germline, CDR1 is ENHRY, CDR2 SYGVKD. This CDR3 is CAISGSGDSGSKQYF. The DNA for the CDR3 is TGTGCCATCAGCGGAAGCGGGGACAGCGGTAGCAAGCAGTACTTC.

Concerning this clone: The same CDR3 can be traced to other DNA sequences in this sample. The chain's CDR3 is CASSERQGSYGYTF. The CDR3, as DNA: TGTGCCAGCAGTGAAAGACAGGGGAGCTATGGCTACACCTTC. The chain is built from TRBV6-1 and TRBJ1-2, with 8 bases aligning to TRBD1. Germline assignment: CDR1 MNHNS and CDR2 SASEGT. V was clipped by 2 bases and J by 4 bases; unmatched bases: 3. CDR3 length: 14 amino acids.

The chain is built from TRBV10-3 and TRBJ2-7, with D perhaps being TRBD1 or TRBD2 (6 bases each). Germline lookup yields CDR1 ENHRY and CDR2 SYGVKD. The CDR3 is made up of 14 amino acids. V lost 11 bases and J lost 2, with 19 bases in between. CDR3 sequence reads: CARVAAGEAYEQYF. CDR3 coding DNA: TGTGCCCGTGTGGCCGCAGGGGAGGCCTACGAGCAGTACTTC.

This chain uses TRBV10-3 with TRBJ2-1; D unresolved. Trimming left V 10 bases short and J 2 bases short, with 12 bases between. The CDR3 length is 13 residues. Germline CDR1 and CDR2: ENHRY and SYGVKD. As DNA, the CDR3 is TGTGCCACGATGGACGGCCCCTACAATGAGCAGTTCTTC. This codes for CATMDGPYNEQFF.

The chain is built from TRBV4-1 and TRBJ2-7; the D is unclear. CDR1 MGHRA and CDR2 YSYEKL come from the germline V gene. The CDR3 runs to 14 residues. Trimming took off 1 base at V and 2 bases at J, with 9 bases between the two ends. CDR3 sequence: CASSQGLDPYEQYF. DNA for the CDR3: TGCGCCAGCAGCCAAGGATTGGATCCCTACGAGCAGTACTTC.

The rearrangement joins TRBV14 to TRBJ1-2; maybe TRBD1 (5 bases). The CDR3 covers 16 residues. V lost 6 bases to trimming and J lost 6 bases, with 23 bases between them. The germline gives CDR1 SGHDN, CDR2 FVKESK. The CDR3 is CASRRQSLLLPNGYTF. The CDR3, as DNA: TGTGCCAGCAGGCGACAGTCCCTACTACTACCAAATGGCTACACCTTC. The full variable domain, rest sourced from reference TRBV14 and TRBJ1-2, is EAGVTQFPSHSVIEKGQTVTLRCDPISGHDNLYWYRRVMGKEIKFLLHFVKESKQDESGMPNNRFLAERTGGTYSTLKVQPAELEDSGVYFCASRRQSLLLPNGYTFGSGTRLTVV.

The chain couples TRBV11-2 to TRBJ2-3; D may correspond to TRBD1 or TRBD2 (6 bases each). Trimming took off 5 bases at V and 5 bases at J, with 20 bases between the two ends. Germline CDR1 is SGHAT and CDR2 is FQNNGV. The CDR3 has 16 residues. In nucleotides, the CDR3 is TGTGCCAGCAGCCCCTTCCTTCGGGGGACAAGAGATACGCAGTATTTT. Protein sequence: CASSPFLRGTRDTQYF.

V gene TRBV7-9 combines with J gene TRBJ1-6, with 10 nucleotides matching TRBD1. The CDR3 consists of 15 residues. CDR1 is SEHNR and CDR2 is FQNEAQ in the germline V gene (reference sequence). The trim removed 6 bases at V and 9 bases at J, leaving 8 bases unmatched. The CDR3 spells CASRSRDRGSSPLHF. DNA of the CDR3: TGTGCCAGCAGGTCCCGGGACAGGGGAAGTTCACCCCTCCACTTT.

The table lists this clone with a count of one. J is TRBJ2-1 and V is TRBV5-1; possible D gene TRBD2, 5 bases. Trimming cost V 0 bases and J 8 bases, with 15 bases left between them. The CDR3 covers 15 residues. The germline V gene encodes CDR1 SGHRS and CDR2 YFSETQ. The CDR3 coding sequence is TGCGCCAGCAGCTTGGGAAGTAGGCTAGCCGATGAGCAGTTCTTC. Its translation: CASSLGSRLADEQFF.

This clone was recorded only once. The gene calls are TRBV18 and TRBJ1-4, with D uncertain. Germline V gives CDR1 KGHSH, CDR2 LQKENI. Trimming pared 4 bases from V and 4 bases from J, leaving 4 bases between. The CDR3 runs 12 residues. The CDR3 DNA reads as TGTGCCAGCTCACTGGGTAATGAAAAACTGTTTTTT. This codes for CASSLGNEKLFF.

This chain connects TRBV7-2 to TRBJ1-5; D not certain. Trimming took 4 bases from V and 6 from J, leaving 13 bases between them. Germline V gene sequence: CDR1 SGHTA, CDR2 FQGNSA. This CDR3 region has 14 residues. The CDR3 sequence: CASSSGLGGQPQHF. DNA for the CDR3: TGTGCCAGCAGCTCAGGCCTTGGCGGTCAGCCCCAGCATTTT. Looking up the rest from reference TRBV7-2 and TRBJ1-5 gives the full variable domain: GAGVSQSPSNKVTEKGKDVELRCDPISGHTALYWYRQSLGQGLEFLIYFQGNSAPDKSGLPSDRFSAERTGGSVSTLTIQRTQQEDSAVYLCASSSGLGGQPQHFGDGTRLSIL.

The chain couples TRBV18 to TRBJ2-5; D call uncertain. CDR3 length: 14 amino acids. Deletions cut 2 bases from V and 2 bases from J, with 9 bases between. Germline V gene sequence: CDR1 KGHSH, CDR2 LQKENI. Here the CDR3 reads CASSPGSRQETQYF. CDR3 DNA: TGTGCCAGCTCACCAGGTTCACGGCAAGAGACCCAGTACTTC.

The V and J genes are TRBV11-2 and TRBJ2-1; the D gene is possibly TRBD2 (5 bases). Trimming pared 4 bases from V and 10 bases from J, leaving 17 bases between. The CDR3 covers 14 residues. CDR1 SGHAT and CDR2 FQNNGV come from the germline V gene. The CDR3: CASSWTEGIGEQFF. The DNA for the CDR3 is TGTGCCAGCAGCTGGACCGAGGGAATCGGCGAGCAGTTCTTC.

The CDR3: CASSFTGATEAFF. In DNA form, the CDR3 reads TGTGCCAGCAGCTTCACAGGGGCCACTGAAGCTTTCTTT. The genes are TRBV7-6 and TRBJ1-1; 7 bases agree with TRBD1. The trim removed 3 bases at V and 4 bases at J, leaving 2 bases unmatched. From germline, CDR1 is SGHVS and CDR2 FNYEAQ. The CDR3 length is 13 residues.

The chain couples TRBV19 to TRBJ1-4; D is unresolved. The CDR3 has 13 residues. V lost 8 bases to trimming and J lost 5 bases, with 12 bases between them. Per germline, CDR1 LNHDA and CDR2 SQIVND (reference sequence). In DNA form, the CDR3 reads TGTGCCAGTCGGGTCGGGCACAATGAAAAACTGTTTTTT. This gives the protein CASRVGHNEKLFF.

As DNA, the CDR3 is TGTGCCAGCAGTGAGGTGGATAACACCGGGGAGCTGTTTTTT. It specifies CASSEVDNTGELFF. The chain carries TRBV5-6 and TRBJ2-2, with unresolved D. Germline values: CDR1 SGHDT, CDR2 YYEEEE. V gave up 5 bases and J gave up 2 bases, with 10 bases separating them. CDR3 size: 14 residues.

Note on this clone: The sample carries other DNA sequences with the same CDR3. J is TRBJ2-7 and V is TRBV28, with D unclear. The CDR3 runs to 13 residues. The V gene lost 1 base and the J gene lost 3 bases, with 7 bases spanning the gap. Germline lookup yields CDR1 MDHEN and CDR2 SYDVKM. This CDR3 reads CASSLSPLYEQYF. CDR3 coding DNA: TGTGCCAGCAGTTTATCACCACTCTACGAGCAGTACTTC. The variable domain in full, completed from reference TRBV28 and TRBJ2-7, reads DVKVTQSSRYLVKRTGEKVFLECVQDMDHENMFWYRQDPGLGLRLIYFSYDVKMKEKGDIPEGYSVSREKKERFSLILESASTNQTSMYLCASSLSPLYEQYFGPGTRLTVT.

CDR3 sequence (DNA): TGTGCCAGCAGATCGACGGAAAGGGGCGGCGAGCAGTACTTC. The encoded protein is CASRSTERGGEQYF. The chain has TRBV7-3 and TRBJ2-7; the D gene is possibly TRBD1 (5 bases). CDR3 length: 14 residues. CDR1 and CDR2 from the germline V gene are SGHTA and FQGTGA. Trimming cost V 6 bases and J 6 bases, with 18 bases left between them.

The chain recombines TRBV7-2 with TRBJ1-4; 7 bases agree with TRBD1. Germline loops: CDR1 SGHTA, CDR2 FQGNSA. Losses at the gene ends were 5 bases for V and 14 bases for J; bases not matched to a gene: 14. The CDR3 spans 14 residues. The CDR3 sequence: CASSPGGAGGALFF. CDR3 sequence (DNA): TGTGCCAGCAGCCCAGGGGGGGCTGGGGGGGCCCTGTTTTTT.

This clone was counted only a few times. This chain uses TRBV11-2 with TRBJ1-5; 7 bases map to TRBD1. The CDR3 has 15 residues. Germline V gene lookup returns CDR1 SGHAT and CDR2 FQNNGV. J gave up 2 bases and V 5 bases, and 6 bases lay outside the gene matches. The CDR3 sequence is CASSRAGQGNQPQHF. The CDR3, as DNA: TGTGCCAGCAGCCGAGCCGGACAGGGCAATCAGCCCCAGCATTTT.

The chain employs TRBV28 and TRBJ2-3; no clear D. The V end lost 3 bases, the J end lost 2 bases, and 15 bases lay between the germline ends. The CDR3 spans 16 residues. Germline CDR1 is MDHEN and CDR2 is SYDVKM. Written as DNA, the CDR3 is TGTGCCAGCAGTTTGGGTCCGGTCCGACCCACAGATACGCAGTATTTT. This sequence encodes CASSLGPVRPTDTQYF.